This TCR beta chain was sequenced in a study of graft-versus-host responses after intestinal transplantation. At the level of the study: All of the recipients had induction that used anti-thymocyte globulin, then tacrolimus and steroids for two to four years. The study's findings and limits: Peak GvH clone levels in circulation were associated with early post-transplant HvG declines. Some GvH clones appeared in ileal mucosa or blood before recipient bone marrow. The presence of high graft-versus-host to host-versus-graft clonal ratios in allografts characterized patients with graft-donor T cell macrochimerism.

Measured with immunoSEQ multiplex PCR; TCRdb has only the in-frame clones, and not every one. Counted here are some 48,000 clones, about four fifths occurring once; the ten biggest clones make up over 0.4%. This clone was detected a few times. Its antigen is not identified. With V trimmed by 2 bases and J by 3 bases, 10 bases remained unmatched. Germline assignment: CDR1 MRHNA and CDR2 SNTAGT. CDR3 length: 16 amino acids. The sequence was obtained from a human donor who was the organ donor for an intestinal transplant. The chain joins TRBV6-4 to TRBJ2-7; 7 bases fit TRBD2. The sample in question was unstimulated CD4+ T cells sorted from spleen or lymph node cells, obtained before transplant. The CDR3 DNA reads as TGTGCCAGCAGTGACCCAAGCGGGAAGCGCGACTACGAGCAGTACTTC. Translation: CASSDPSGKRDYEQYF.